Presented here are 18 T cell receptor beta chains from one specimen sequenced in a study of T cells expressing NK-cell markers. TCRdb re-analyzed the 5' RACE reads; it lists each CDR3 protein once, without DNA. The table for this sample gives about 150,000 distinct CDR3 sequences. Sequencing input: blood T cells: a sorted CD56 or NKG2C T cell subset, CD4+ or CD8+ T cells, or bulk PBMC T cells (not recorded which). The receptor set was obtained from a woman in her forties or fifties in good health.

V gene TRBV27 combines with J gene TRBJ2-1; TCRdb's D call of TRBD1 is untestable without DNA. Per the germline V gene, CDR1 is MNHEY and CDR2 is SMNVEV (reference sequence). CDR3 length: 15 residues. The CDR3 sequence is CASGFTSPPYNEQFF.

The chain combines TRBV11-3 with TRBJ2-1; TCRdb lists TRBD1, though no DNA is available to test this call. Germline V CDR1 and CDR2: SGHNT, YENEEA. The CDR3 is 16 residues long. This CDR3 reads CASNPGGTLVYNEQFF.

This sequence joins TRBV7-9 and TRBJ2-7; lacking DNA, the TRBD2 call made by TCRdb goes unchecked. Germline loops: CDR1 SEHNR, CDR2 FQNEAQ (reference sequence). The CDR3 contains 14 residues. The CDR3 loop is CASSFTEAPYEQYF.

The chain employs TRBV6-1 and TRBJ1-2. The CDR3 sequence is 14 residues long. Per the germline V gene, CDR1 is MNHNS and CDR2 is SASEGT. CDR3 sequence reads: CASSEGIGGNGYTF.

This rearrangement joins TRBV5-6 to TRBJ2-2. Looked up from germline, CDR1 is SGHDT and CDR2 is YYEEEE. The CDR3 has 16 residues. CDR3 amino acids: CASSLAGQSNTGELFF.

The chain uses TRBV7-9 and TRBJ2-7; there is no DNA to check the TCRdb D call of TRBD1. Germline V lookup: CDR1 SEHNR, CDR2 FQNEAQ (reference sequence). The CDR3 runs 11 residues. The CDR3 here is CASSPDRVQYF.

The gene calls are TRBV25-1 and TRBJ2-1; TCRdb proposes TRBD2, but this gene call is untestable without DNA. The CDR3 sequence is 15 residues long. From germline, CDR1 is MGHDK and CDR2 SYGVNS. This chain's CDR3 is CASSDPAANYNEQFF. The full variable domain, its missing parts supplied by reference TRBV25-1 and TRBJ2-1, is EADIYQTPRYLVIGTGKKITLECSQTMGHDKMYWYQQDPGMELHLIHYSYGVNSTEKGDLSSESTVSRIRTEHFPLTLESARPSHTSQYLCASSDPAANYNEQFFGPGTRLTVL.

J is TRBJ1-2 and V is TRBV20-1. Per germline, CDR1 DFQATT and CDR2 SNEGSKA (reference sequence). The CDR3 extends over 13 amino acids. CDR3 sequence: CSARQTADYGYTF.

The V and J genes are TRBV7-9 and TRBJ1-5; no DNA is available, so the TRBD1 call from TCRdb remains unchecked. The CDR3 contains 15 residues. Germline lookup yields CDR1 SEHNR and CDR2 FQNEAQ (reference sequence). CDR3 sequence: CASSLEQGAGQPQHF.

The chain couples TRBV4-1 to TRBJ2-1; TCRdb's assignment of TRBD1 cannot be checked, as there is no DNA. Germline V gives CDR1 MGHRA, CDR2 YSYEKL. The CDR3 is made up of 14 amino acids. CDR3 amino acids: CASSQGGRDREQFF.

The gene calls are TRBV5-1 and TRBJ2-3; TCRdb's D gene call, TRBD2, goes unchecked for lack of DNA. CDR3 size: 15 residues. CDR1 SGHRS and CDR2 YFSETQ come from the germline V gene. This chain's CDR3 is CASIAGGSGTDTQYF.

The CDR3 sequence: CRPGQQNTEAFF. The chain recombines TRBV20-1 with TRBJ1-1; TCRdb picks TRBD1, but there is no DNA to check that call. In germline, CDR1 is DFQATT, CDR2 SNEGSKA (reference sequence). The CDR3 length is 12 residues.

The V and J genes are TRBV29-1 and TRBJ2-1; TCRdb proposes TRBD2, but this gene call is untestable without DNA. There are 13 residues in the CDR3. From germline, CDR1 is SQVTM and CDR2 ANQGSEA. This CDR3 reads CSVRDSGSGEQFF.

The V and J genes are TRBV30 and TRBJ2-1; the TRBD2 assignment by TCRdb is unverifiable without DNA. CDR1 and CDR2 (germline): GTSNPN, SVGIG (reference sequence). The CDR3 extends over 15 amino acids. The CDR3: CAWSESGTTDNEQFF.

The J gene is TRBJ2-5, the V gene TRBV7-8; TCRdb's D call of TRBD2 is untestable without DNA. Germline V lookup: CDR1 SGHVS, CDR2 FQNEAQ. This CDR3 has 15 residues. The CDR3 region is CASSPLRAGGETQYF. Combining the CDR3 with reference TRBV7-8 and TRBJ2-5 gives the whole variable domain GAGVSQSPRYKVAKRGQDVALRCDPISGHVSLFWYQQALGQGPEFLTYFQNEAQLDKSGLPSDRFFAERPEGSVSTLKIQRTQQEDSAVYLCASSPLRAGGETQYFGPGTRLLVL.

The chain couples TRBV19 to TRBJ2-1; with no DNA, the TCRdb D assignment of TRBD1 cannot be verified. This CDR3 region has 11 residues. Germline V gene lookup returns CDR1 LNHDA and CDR2 SQIVND (reference sequence). This chain's CDR3 is CASRGTGPYSF.

The chain carries TRBV10-3 and TRBJ2-7; with no DNA, the TCRdb D assignment of TRBD1 cannot be verified. The length of the CDR3 is 12 residues. Germline values: CDR1 ENHRY, CDR2 SYGVKD. The CDR3: CAIRGQTIEQYF.

The chain recombines TRBV7-3 with TRBJ2-3; TCRdb reports TRBD1, a call that lacks DNA to check it against. The CDR3 covers 15 residues. The germline gives CDR1 SGHTA, CDR2 FQGTGA. The CDR3 sequence: CASPQGGTATDTQYF. The entire variable domain, with the rest obtained from reference TRBV7-3 and TRBJ2-3, is as follows: GAGVSQTPSNKVTEKGKYVELRCDPISGHTALYWYRQSLGQGPEFLIYFQGTGAADDSGLPNDRFFAVRPEGSVSTLKIQRTERGDSAVYLCASPQGGTATDTQYFGPGTRLTVL.